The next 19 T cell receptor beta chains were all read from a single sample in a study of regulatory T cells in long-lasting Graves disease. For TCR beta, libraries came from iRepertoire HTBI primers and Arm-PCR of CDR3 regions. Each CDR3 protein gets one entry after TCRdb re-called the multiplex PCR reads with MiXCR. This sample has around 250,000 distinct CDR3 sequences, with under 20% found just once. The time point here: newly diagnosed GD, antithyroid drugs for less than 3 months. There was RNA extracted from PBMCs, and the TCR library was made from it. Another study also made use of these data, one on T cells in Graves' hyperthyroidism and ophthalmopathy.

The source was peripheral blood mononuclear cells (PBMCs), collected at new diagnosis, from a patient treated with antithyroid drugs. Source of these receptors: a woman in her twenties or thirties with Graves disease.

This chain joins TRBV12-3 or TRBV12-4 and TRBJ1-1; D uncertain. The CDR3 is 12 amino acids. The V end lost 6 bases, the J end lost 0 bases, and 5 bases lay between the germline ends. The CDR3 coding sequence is TGTGCCAGCAGGCTGCTGAACACTGAAGCTTTCTTT. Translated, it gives CASRLLNTEAFF.

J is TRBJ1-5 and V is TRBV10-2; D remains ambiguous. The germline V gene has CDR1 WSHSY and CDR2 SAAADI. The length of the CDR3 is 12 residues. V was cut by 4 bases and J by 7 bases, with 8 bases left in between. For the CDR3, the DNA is TGCGCCAGCAGTGGGTTAGCCCAGCCCCAGCATTTT. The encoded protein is CASSGLAQPQHF.

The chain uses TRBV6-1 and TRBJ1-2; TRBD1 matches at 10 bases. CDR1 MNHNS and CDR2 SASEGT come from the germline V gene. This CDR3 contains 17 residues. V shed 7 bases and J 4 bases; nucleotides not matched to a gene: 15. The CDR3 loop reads CASNPTYGTGATYGYTF. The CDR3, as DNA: TGTGCCAGCAACCCAACGTACGGGACAGGGGCTACCTATGGCTACACCTTC.

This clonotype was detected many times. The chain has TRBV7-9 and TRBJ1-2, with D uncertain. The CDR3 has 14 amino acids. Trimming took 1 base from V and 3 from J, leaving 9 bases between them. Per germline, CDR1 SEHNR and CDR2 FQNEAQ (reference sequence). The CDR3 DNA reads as TGTGCCAGCAGCTTAGACCGAAGAGACTATGGCTACACCTTC. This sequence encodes CASSLDRRDYGYTF.

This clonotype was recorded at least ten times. DNA for the CDR3: TGTGCCAGCAGCTTGGATCTGGAGTCAACCTACGAGCAGTACTTC. Residues: CASSLDLESTYEQYF. This chain uses TRBV5-4 with TRBJ2-7, with no clear D. The V end was cut by 0 bases, the J end by 2 bases, with 12 bases between. The CDR3 spans 15 residues. Germline V gene data show CDR1 as SGHNT and CDR2 as YYREEE (reference sequence).

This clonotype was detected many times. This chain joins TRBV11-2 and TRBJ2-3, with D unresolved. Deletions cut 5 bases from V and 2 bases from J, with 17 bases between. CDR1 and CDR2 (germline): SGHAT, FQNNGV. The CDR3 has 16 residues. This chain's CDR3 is CASSLSSFPVTDTQYF. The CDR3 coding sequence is TGTGCCAGCAGCCTCTCTTCCTTCCCCGTCACAGATACGCAGTATTTT.

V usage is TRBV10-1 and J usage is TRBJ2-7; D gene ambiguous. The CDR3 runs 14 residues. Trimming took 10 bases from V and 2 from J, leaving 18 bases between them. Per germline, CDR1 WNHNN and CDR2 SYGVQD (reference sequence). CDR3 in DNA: TGCGCCAACAGCCCCGGTGAGGTGGCCTACGAGCAGTACTTC. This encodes CANSPGEVAYEQYF.

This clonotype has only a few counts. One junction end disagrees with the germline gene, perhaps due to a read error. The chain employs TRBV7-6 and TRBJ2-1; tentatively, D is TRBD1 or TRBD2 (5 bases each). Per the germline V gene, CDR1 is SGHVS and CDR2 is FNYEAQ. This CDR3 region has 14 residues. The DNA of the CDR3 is TGTGCCAGCAGCTTAGAGGGACGGCTTAGGGAGCAATTCTTC. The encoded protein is CASSLEGRLREQFF.

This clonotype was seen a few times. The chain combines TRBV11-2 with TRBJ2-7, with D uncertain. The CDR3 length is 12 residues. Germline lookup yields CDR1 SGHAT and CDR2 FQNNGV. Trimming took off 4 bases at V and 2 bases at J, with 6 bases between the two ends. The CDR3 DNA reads TGTGCCAGCAGCTCACCTCCCTACGAGCAGTACTTC. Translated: CASSSPPYEQYF.

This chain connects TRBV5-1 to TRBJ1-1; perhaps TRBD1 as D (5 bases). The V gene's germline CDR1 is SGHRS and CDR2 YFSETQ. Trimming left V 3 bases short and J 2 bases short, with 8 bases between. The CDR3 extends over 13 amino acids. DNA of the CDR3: TGCGCCAGCAGCTCAGGGAGTAACACTGAAGCTTTCTTT. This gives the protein CASSSGSNTEAFF.

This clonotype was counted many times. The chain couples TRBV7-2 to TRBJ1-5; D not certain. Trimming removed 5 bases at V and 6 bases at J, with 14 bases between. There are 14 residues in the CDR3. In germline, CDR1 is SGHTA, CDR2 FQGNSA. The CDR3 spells CASSGPVRTQPQHF. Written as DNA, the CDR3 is TGTGCCAGCAGCGGCCCGGTGAGGACTCAGCCCCAGCATTTT.

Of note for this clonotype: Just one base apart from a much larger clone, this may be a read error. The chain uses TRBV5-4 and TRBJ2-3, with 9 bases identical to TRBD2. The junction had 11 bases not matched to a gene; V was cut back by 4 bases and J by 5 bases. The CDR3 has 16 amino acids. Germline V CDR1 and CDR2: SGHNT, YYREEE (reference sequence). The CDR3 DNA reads TGTGCCAGCAGCCTAACCCTGGCGGGGGGGCAAGATACGCAGTATTTT. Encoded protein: CASSLTLAGGQDTQYF.

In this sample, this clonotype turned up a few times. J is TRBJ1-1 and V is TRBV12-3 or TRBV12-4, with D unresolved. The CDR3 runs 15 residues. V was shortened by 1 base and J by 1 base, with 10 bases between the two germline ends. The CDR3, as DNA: TGTGCCAGCAGTTTAGGTCGCCAGCGGAACACTGAAGCTTTCTTT. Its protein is CASSLGRQRNTEAFF.

CDR3 DNA: TGCAGCGTTCCTTGGGATACAGGGGACATGGGCAATGAGCAGTTCTTC. Translation: CSVPWDTGDMGNEQFF. V usage is TRBV29-1 and J usage is TRBJ2-1; 7 positions match TRBD1. The CDR3 is 16 residues long. Germline loops: CDR1 SQVTM, CDR2 ANQGSEA. V shed 5 bases and J 6 bases; nucleotides not matched to a gene: 16.

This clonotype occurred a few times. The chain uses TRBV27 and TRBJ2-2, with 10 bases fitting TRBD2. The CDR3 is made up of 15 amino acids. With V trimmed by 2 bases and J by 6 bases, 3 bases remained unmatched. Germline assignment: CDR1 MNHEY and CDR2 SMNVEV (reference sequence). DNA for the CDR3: TGTGCCAGCAGTTTACTAAGCGGGGGGGCCGGGGAGCTGTTTTTT. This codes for CASSLLSGGAGELFF.

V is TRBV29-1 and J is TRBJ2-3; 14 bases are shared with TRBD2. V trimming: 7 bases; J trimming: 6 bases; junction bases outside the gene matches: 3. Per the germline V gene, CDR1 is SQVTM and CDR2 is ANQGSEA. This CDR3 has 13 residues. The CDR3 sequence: CSGLAGGMDTQYF. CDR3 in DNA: TGCAGCGGACTAGCGGGGGGGATGGATACGCAGTATTTT.

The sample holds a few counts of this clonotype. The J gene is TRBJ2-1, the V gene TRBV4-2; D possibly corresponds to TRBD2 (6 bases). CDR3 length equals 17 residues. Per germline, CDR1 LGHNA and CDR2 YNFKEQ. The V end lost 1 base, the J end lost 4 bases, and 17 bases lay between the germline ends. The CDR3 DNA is TGTGCCAGCAGCCAAGCCTCCCCCAGGACTACATACAATGAGCAGTTCTTC. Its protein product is CASSQASPRTTYNEQFF.

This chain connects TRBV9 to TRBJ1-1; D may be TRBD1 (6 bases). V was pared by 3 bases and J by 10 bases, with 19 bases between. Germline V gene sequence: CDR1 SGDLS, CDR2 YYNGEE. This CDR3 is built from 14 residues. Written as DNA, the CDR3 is TGTGCCAGCAGCGAGGGGGGCAGCCCCCTTCGAGCTTTCTTT. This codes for CASSEGGSPLRAFF.

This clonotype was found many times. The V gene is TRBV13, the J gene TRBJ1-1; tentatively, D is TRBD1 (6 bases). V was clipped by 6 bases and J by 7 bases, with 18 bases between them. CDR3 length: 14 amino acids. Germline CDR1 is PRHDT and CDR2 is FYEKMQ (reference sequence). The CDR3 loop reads CASRRFGGLFEAFF. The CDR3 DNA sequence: TGTGCCAGCAGGCGTTTCGGGGGGCTGTTTGAAGCTTTCTTT.